This T cell receptor (beta chain) comes out of a study of T cell changes during pregnancy in multiple sclerosis. CDR1 is MDHEN, CDR2 SYDVKM, per germline. V dropped 8 bases and J dropped 4; count of bases not matched to a gene: 3. This CDR3 region has 15 residues. Libraries were prepared by immunoSEQ multiplex PCR; TCRdb keeps only in-frame clonotypes and omits some of them. Altogether fewer than 70,000 clones are present, approximately 90% being singletons, with the ten largest covering 1.4%. The rearrangement joins TRBV28 to TRBJ1-6; 12 bases fit TRBD1. Sequencing was performed on peripheral blood, taken in the third trimester of pregnancy. This clonotype originated in a female donor with multiple sclerosis, enrolled in a pregnancy study. The CDR3 DNA reads TGTGCCAGCCTGGGACAGGGGGCTTATAATTCACCCCTCCACTTT. Translated, it gives CASLGQGAYNSPLHF.